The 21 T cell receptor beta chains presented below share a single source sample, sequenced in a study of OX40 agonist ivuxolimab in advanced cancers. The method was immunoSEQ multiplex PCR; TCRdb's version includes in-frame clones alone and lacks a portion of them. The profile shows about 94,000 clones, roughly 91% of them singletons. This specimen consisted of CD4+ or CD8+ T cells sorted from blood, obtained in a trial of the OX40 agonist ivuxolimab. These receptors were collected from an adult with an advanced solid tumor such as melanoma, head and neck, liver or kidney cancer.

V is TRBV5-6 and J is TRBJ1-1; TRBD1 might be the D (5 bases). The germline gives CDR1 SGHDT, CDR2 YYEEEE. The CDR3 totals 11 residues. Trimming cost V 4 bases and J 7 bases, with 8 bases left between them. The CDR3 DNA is TGTGCCAGCAGCCAAGACAGTGAAGCTTTCTTT. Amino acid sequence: CASSQDSEAFF. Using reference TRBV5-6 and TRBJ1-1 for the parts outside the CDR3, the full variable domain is DAGVTQSPTHLIKTRGQQVTLRCSPKSGHDTVSWYQQALGQGPQFIFQYYEEEERQRGNFPDRFSGHQFPNYSSELNVNALLLGDSALYLCASSQDSEAFFGQGTRLTVV.

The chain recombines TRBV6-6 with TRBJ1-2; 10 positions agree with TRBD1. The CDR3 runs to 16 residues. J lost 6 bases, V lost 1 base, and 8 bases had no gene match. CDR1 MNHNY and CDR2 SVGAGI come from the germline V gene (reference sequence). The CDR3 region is CASSYYPGQGSDGYTF. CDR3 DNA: TGTGCCAGCAGTTACTATCCGGGACAGGGGTCGGATGGCTACACCTTC.

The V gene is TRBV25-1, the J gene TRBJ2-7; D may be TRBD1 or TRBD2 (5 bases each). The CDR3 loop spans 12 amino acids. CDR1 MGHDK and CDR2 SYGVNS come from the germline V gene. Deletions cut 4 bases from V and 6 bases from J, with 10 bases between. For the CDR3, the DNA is TGTGCCAGCAGTGTGGGGGTCGGCGAGCAGTACTTC. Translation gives CASSVGVGEQYF.

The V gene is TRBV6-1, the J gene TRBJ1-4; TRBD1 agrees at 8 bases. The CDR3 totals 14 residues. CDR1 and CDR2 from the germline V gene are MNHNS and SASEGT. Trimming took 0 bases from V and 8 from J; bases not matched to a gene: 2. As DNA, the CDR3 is TGTGCCAGCAGTGAAGCCTGGACAGGGGAAAAACTGTTTTTT. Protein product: CASSEAWTGEKLFF.

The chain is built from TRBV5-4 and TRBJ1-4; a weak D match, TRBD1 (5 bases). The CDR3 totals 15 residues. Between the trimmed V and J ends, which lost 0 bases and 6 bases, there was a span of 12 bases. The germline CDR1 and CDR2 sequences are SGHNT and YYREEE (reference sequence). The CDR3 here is CASSLERVGDEKLFF. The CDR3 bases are TGTGCCAGCAGCTTGGAAAGGGTAGGGGATGAAAAACTGTTTTTT.

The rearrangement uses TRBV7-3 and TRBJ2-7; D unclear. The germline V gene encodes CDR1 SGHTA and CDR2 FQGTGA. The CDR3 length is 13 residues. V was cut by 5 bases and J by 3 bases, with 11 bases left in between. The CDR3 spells CASSQGRNYEQYF. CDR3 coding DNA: TGTGCCAGCAGCCAAGGCCGGAACTACGAGCAGTACTTC.

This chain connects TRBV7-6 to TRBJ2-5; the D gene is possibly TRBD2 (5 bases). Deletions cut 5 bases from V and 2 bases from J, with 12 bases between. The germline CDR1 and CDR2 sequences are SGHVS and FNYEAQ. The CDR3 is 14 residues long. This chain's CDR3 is CASSPAADQETQYF. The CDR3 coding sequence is TGTGCCAGCAGCCCAGCGGCGGATCAAGAGACCCAGTACTTC.

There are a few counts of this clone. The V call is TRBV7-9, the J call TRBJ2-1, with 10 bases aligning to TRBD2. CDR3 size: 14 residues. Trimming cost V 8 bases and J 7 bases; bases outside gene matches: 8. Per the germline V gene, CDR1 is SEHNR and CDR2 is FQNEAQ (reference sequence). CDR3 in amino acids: CASLQAGGLNEQFF. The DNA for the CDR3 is TGTGCCAGCTTACAAGCGGGGGGGCTGAATGAGCAGTTCTTC.

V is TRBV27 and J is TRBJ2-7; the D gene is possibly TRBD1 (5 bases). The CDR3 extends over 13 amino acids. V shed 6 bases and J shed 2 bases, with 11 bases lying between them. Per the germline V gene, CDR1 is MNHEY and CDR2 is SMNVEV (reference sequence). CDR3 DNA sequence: TGTGCCAGCAGACCTACAGGTACCTACGAGCAGTACTTC. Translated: CASRPTGTYEQYF.

CDR3 region: CASSYDNRDEAFF. The DNA of the CDR3 is TGTGCCAGCAGCTACGATAACAGGGATGAAGCTTTCTTT. This sequence joins TRBV2 and TRBJ1-1, with a weak D call TRBD1 (6 bases). CDR1 and CDR2 from the germline V gene are SNHLY and FYNNEI. The CDR3 runs 13 residues. Trimming took 6 bases from V and 7 from J, leaving 15 bases between them.

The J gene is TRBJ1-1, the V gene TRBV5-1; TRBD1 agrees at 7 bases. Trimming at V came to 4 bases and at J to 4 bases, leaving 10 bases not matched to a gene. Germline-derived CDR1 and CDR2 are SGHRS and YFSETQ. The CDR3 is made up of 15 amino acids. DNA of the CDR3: TGCGCCAGCAGCCCCGAGAGACAGGGTGGCACTGAAGCTTTCTTT. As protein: CASSPERQGGTEAFF.

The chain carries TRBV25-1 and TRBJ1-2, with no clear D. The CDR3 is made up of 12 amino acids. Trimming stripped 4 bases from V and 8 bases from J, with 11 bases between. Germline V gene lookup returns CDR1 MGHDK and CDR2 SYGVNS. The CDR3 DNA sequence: TGTGCCAGCAGTGTCCCAGCCCGGGGCTACACCTTC. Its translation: CASSVPARGYTF.

CDR3 in amino acids: CAWSGSGAGWEPQHF. The CDR3 DNA is TGTGCCTGGAGTGGCTCAGGGGCAGGTTGGGAGCCCCAGCATTTT. This chain connects TRBV30 to TRBJ1-5; D perhaps matches TRBD1 (6 bases). This CDR3 has 15 residues. V lost 1 base and J lost 8, with 18 bases in between. Germline lookup yields CDR1 GTSNPN and CDR2 SVGIG (reference sequence).

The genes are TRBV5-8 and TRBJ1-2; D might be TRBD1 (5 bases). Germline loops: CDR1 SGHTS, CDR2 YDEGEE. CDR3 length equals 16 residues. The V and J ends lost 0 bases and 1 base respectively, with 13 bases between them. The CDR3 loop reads CASSLGTGGSNYGYTF. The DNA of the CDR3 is TGTGCCAGCAGCTTGGGGACGGGGGGGAGTAACTATGGCTACACCTTC.

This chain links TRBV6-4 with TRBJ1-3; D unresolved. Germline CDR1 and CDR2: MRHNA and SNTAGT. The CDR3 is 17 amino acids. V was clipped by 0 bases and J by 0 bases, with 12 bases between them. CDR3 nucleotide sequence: TGTGCCAGCAGTGACTCCCGGCGGGCATACTCTGGAAACACCATATATTTT. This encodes CASSDSRRAYSGNTIYF.

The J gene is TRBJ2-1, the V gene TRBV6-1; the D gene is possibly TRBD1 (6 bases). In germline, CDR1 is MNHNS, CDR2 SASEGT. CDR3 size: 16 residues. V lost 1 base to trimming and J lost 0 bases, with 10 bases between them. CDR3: CASSEDLGGSYNEQFF. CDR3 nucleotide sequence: TGTGCCAGCAGTGAAGACTTAGGGGGCTCCTACAATGAGCAGTTCTTC.

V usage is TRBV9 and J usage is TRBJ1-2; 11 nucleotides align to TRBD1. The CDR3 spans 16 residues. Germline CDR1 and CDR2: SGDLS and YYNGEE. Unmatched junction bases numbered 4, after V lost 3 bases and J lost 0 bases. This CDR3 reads CASSAKDRGPNYGYTF. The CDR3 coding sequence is TGTGCCAGCAGCGCAAAGGACAGGGGGCCTAACTATGGCTACACCTTC.

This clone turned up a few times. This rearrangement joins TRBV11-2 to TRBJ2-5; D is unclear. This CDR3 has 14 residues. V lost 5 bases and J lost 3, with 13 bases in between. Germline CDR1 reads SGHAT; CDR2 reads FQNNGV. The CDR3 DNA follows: TGTGCCAGCAGCCCCGTGGGTCCCAAAGAGACCCAGTACTTC. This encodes CASSPVGPKETQYF.

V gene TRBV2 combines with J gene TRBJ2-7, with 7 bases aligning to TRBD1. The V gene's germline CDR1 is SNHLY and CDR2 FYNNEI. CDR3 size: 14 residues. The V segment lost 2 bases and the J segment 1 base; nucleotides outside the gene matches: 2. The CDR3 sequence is CASSENRGSYEQYF. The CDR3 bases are TGTGCCAGCAGTGAAAACAGGGGATCCTACGAGCAGTACTTC.

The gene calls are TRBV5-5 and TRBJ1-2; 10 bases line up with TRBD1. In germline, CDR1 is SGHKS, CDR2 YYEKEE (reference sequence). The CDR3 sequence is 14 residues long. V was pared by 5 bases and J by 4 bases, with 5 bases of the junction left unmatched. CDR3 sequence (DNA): TGTGCCAGCAGTAGGACAGGGGGGACCTATGGCTACACCTTC. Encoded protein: CASSRTGGTYGYTF.

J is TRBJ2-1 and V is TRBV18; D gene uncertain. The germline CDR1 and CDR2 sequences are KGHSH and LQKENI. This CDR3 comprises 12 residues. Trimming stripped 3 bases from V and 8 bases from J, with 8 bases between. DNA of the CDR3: TGTGCCAGCTCACCTGGCGCTGATGAGCAGTTCTTC. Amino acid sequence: CASSPGADEQFF.